A selection of T cell receptor beta chains follows, all from one sample in a study of cytomegalovirus exposure and HLA in healthy donors. Some clones are missing from TCRdb's copy, which holds only in-frame ones; the method was immunoSEQ multiplex PCR. The table has approximately 100,000 clones, around three quarters seen once. Material: PBMCs. Receptors originate from a woman aged 40 to 50 in good health and CMV-seronegative. Both conserved end residues are part of each CDR3. The order of the fields is D gene, V gene, J gene, clone size, CDR3 DNA, CDR3 protein. The D gene is left open where the match is weak. Where a row states a size, it is once, few, many or the class of an expanded clone; other rows omit it.

TRBD2,TRBV5-5,TRBJ2-1,once,TGTGCCAGCACCTTCCGACTAGCGGCAGACAATGAGCAGTTCTTC,CASTFRLAADNEQFF
NA,TRBV30,TRBJ1-1,NA,TGTGCCTCCACAGCCGAAAGCACTGAAGCTTTCTTT,CASTAESTEAFF
TRBD2,TRBV5-1,TRBJ2-1,few,TGCGCCAGCCACACTAGCGGGTTTTACAATGAGCAGTTCTTC,CASHTSGFYNEQFF
TRBD1,TRBV29-1,TRBJ1-3,NA,TGCAGCGTCGAAACAGGGGGCAGAGGAAACACCATATATTTT,CSVETGGRGNTIYF
NA,TRBV11-2,TRBJ1-6,NA,TGTGCCAGCAGCCAGAACAGGGTTAATTCACCCCTCCACTTT,CASSQNRVNSPLHF
NA,TRBV6-5,TRBJ2-7,NA,TGTGCCAGCAGTGCGCAAGTATCCTACGAGCAGTACTTC,CASSAQVSYEQYF
NA,TRBV4-1,TRBJ1-4,NA,TGCGCCAGCAAACGGCTCCGACAGACTAATGAAAAACTGTTTTTT,CASKRLRQTNEKLFF
TRBD1,TRBV11-2,TRBJ1-6,NA,TGTGCCAGCAGCCCCCAGAGTCGACAGGGAGTGACTTCACCCCTCCACTTT,CASSPQSRQGVTSPLHF
TRBD1,TRBV4-1,TRBJ2-1,NA,TGCGCCAGCAGACCCATACAGGGGGGCTCCTACAATGAGCAGTTCTTC,CASRPIQGGSYNEQFF
TRBD1,TRBV9,TRBJ1-2,NA,TGTGCCAGCAGCGTAGGTGCAGGGGGCGGCTATGGCTACACCTTC,CASSVGAGGGYGYTF
NA,TRBV19,TRBJ1-5,NA,TGTGCCAGTAGTATTGGTGGAGGTGGTTATAGCAATCAGCCCCAGCATTTT,CASSIGGGGYSNQPQHF
NA,TRBV5-4,TRBJ2-1,NA,TGTGCCAGCAGCTTGGGGTGGCTAGATCCGATCTTC,CASSLGWLDPIF
TRBD2,TRBV7-6,TRBJ2-3,NA,TGTGCCAGCAGCAGGCTAGCGGGGGGGCGAAATACGCAGTATTTT,CASSRLAGGRNTQYF
TRBD1,TRBV5-4,TRBJ1-1,few,TGTGCCAGCAGCTTAGGGACAGGGGGGAACACTGAAGCTTTCTTT,CASSLGTGGNTEAFF
TRBD1,TRBV4-3,TRBJ2-7,once,TGCGCCAGCAGCCACGGACAGGGCGGGTCCAAGCAGTACTTC,CASSHGQGGSKQYF
TRBD2,TRBV10-3,TRBJ2-1,NA,TGTGCCACCCTAGCGGGGGGCTCCTACAATGAGCAGTTCTTC,CATLAGGSYNEQFF
NA,TRBV7-2,TRBJ2-5,NA,TGTGCCAGCAGCTTAAGCAGGGAAGAGACCCAGTACTTC,CASSLSREETQYF
TRBD1,TRBV6-6,TRBJ1-3,NA,TGTGCCAGCAGTTCCCCAGGGGGGTTCTCTGGAAACACCATATATTTT,CASSSPGGFSGNTIYF
NA,TRBV28,TRBJ2-7,NA,TGTGCCAGCAGTTTACGTAGCGGAGGCGCCTACGAGCAGTACTTC,CASSLRSGGAYEQYF
NA,TRBV30,TRBJ1-2,NA,TGTGCCTGGAGTCAGGGAAGCTATGGCTACACCTTC,CAWSQGSYGYTF
NA,TRBV6-1,TRBJ2-4,NA,TGTGCCAGCAGTGATTTGGCGGGCTCGGCCAAAAACATTCAGTACTTC,CASSDLAGSAKNIQYF
TRBD1,TRBV5-4,TRBJ2-7,NA,TGTGCCAGCAGTTTGGTCCCTACAGGGGCCCACGAGCAGTACTTC,CASSLVPTGAHEQYF
NA,TRBV28,TRBJ1-2,NA,TGTGCCAGCCTACCGTGGATCGGGCAGGGAGGAAACTATGGCTACACCTTC,CASLPWIGQGGNYGYTF
NA,TRBV19,TRBJ1-5,NA,TGTGCCAGTAGTATCGTGCCCCAGAAAGGGGTTCTCAATCAGCCCCAGCATTTT,CASSIVPQKGVLNQPQHF
TRBD2,TRBV7-9,TRBJ2-1,NA,TGTGCCAGCAGCGGAAGACTAGCTGGAGTCATAAATGAGCAGTTCTTC,CASSGRLAGVINEQFF
NA,TRBV19,TRBJ2-1,NA,TGTGCCAGTAGTGACCAGGCGGGTAGCTCCTACAATGAGCAGTTCTTC,CASSDQAGSSYNEQFF
TRBD1,TRBV19,TRBJ1-1,NA,TGTGCCAGTAGTACACCTACAGGGGGAGGAACTGAAGCTTTCTTT,CASSTPTGGGTEAFF
NA,TRBV11-2,TRBJ1-1,once,TGTGCCAGCAGCCACGGCGGGGCGACCACTGAAGCTTTCTTT,CASSHGGATTEAFF
NA,TRBV28,TRBJ2-7,NA,TGTGCCAGCAGTTCCTACAGGTACCACGAGCAGTACTTC,CASSSYRYHEQYF